This TCR beta chain was identified in a study of cytomegalovirus exposure and HLA in healthy donors. Study results and caveats: Among the CMV-associated chains, a few were confirmed in vitro as specific for CMV antigens. The majority of CMV-associated TCR beta chains were reported as apparently HLA-restricted in a later analysis.

In regard to this clone: What it recognizes is unknown.

The CDR3 runs 15 residues. CDR1 and CDR2 (germline): SGDLS, YYNGEE. The V end was cut by 4 bases, the J end by 5 bases, with 16 bases between. With 60 Vbeta and 13 Jbeta primers, the PCR was carried out. The method was immunoSEQ multiplex PCR; TCRdb's version includes in-frame clones alone and lacks a portion of them. The table includes about 120,000 clones, roughly three fifths detected once. The chain links TRBV9 to TRBJ2-1; possibly TRBD2 for D (5 bases). This TCR came from a woman aged 40 to 50 in good health and CMV-seropositive. The sample consisted of PBMCs. The CDR3 sequence: CASSYWVTKHNEQFF. In nucleotides, the CDR3 is TGTGCCAGCAGCTATTGGGTGACTAAACACAATGAGCAGTTCTTC.